This T cell receptor (beta chain) was captured by sequencing in a study of cytomegalovirus exposure and HLA in healthy donors. Germline CDR1 reads KGHSH; CDR2 reads LQKENI. The CDR3 extends over 14 amino acids. After removal of 1 base from V and 8 bases from J, the junction contained 7 bases not matched to a gene. With 60 Vbeta and 13 Jbeta primers, the PCR was carried out. Here immunoSEQ multiplex PCR was the method, and the copy in TCRdb shows in-frame clones only, minus some. The repertoire consists of more than 140,000 clones, with 77% occurring once and the leading ten covering about 1.6%. The V call is TRBV18, the J call TRBJ1-2; the match to TRBD1 covers 7 bases. Sequencing was done on a sample of PBMCs. This receptor was obtained from a female donor in good health and CMV-seronegative. DNA of the CDR3: TGTGCCAGCTCACCACGGGCGCAGGGGGTAGGCTACACCTTC. Translated: CASSPRAQGVGYTF.